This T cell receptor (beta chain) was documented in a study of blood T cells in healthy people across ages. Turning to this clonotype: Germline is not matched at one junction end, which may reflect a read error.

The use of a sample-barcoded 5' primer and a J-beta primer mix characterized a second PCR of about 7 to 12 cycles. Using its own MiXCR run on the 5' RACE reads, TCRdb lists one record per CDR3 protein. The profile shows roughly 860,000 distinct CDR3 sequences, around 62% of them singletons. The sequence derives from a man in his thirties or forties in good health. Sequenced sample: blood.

DNA of the CDR3: TGTGCTAGCAGCGTATTAGGCGGAACTGAGCAGTTCTTC. It codes for CASSVLGGTEQFF. The V gene is TRBV9, the J gene TRBJ2-1; D is unclear. Per germline, CDR1 SGDLS and CDR2 YYNGEE. The CDR3 has 13 amino acids.